These 30 T cell receptor beta chains originate from one sample sequenced in a study of shared clonotypes between healthy human individuals. Measured with immunoSEQ multiplex PCR; TCRdb has only the in-frame clones, and not every one. The table lists about 1,500,000 clones, roughly 96% of them singletons. Sequenced input: naive CD4+ T cells sorted from blood. Documented subset: CD45RA+ positively selected. The receptors derive from a man aged 25-45 years in good health.

The chain is built from TRBV5-4 and TRBJ2-3; TRBD2 aligns across 8 bases. The V gene's germline CDR1 is SGHNT and CDR2 YYREEE (reference sequence). J was trimmed by 2 bases and V by 9 bases; bases with no gene match: 14. This CDR3 region has 16 residues. The CDR3 sequence: CAISRGGQRDTDTQYF. In DNA form, the CDR3 reads TGTGCCATCTCCCGGGGGGGCCAGCGGGACACAGATACGCAGTATTTT.

The rearrangement links TRBV11-2 to TRBJ1-4, with D uncertain. CDR3 size: 15 residues. Per the germline V gene, CDR1 is SGHAT and CDR2 is FQNNGV. The V end was cut by 5 bases, the J end by 0 bases, with 10 bases between. Here the CDR3 reads CASSLVGATNEKLFF. CDR3 DNA sequence: TGTGCCAGCAGCCTGGTCGGGGCAACTAATGAAAAACTGTTTTTT.

This clone was detected only once. V is TRBV19 and J is TRBJ2-7; D may be TRBD1 (5 bases). Trimming took 5 bases from V and 2 from J, leaving 10 bases between them. Germline loops: CDR1 LNHDA, CDR2 SQIVND (reference sequence). The CDR3 sequence is 13 residues long. CDR3 in DNA: TGTGCCAGTAGTTCACAGGTAGCCTACGAGCAGTACTTC. Protein product: CASSSQVAYEQYF.

The rearrangement uses TRBV5-1 and TRBJ2-3; D not resolved. V lost 0 bases to trimming and J lost 0 bases, with 8 bases between them. The CDR3 is made up of 15 amino acids. Germline values: CDR1 SGHRS, CDR2 YFSETQ. CDR3 coding DNA: TGCGCCAGCAGCTTGGAACTACCGAGCACAGATACGCAGTATTTT. Its translation is CASSLELPSTDTQYF.

Comment on this clone: The sample has other DNA sequences that encode this CDR3 too. The chain employs TRBV7-2 and TRBJ2-1; the match to TRBD2 covers 7 bases. The germline gives CDR1 SGHTA, CDR2 FQGNSA. Trimming at V came to 1 base and at J to 2 bases, leaving 2 bases not matched to a gene. The CDR3 is made up of 15 amino acids. Here the CDR3 reads CASSLVAGAYNEQFF. CDR3 DNA: TGTGCCAGCAGCTTAGTAGCGGGCGCCTACAATGAGCAGTTCTTC. The variable domain in full, completed from reference TRBV7-2 and TRBJ2-1, reads GAGVSQSPSNKVTEKGKDVELRCDPISGHTALYWYRQSLGQGLEFLIYFQGNSAPDKSGLPSDRFSAERTGGSVSTLTIQRTQQEDSAVYLCASSLVAGAYNEQFFGPGTRLTVL.

The rearrangement uses TRBV5-4 and TRBJ2-7; 9 bases fit TRBD1. The CDR3 is 14 residues long. V was pared by 2 bases and J by 5 bases, with 5 bases of the junction left unmatched. Germline-derived CDR1 and CDR2 are SGHNT and YYREEE (reference sequence). This CDR3 is CASSLGTGWDEQYF. In DNA form, the CDR3 reads TGTGCCAGCAGCTTAGGGACAGGGTGGGACGAGCAGTACTTC.

This clone is a singleton in its sample. V usage is TRBV7-6 and J usage is TRBJ2-1; 9 bases fit TRBD1. Germline CDR1 reads SGHVS; CDR2 reads FNYEAQ. The CDR3 consists of 15 residues. J was trimmed by 9 bases and V by 4 bases; bases with no gene match: 10. The CDR3 spells CASSSPGQGSGEQFF. CDR3 nucleotides: TGTGCCAGCAGCTCACCGGGACAGGGATCGGGTGAGCAGTTCTTC.

The V call is TRBV5-5, the J call TRBJ2-2; D gene ambiguous. V dropped 1 base and J dropped 1 base, with 5 bases sitting between them. The germline V gene has CDR1 SGHKS and CDR2 YYEKEE (reference sequence). The CDR3 contains 14 residues. CDR3 protein: CASSLLGNTGELFF. DNA of the CDR3: TGTGCCAGCAGCTTGCTAGGGAACACCGGGGAGCTGTTTTTT.

The chain joins TRBV28 to TRBJ1-5; 7 bases line up with TRBD1. The germline CDR1 and CDR2 sequences are MDHEN and SYDVKM. V gave up 6 bases and J gave up 3 bases; unmatched junction bases: 8. The CDR3 spans 15 residues. CDR3 sequence: CASRDVTGANQPQHF. As DNA, the CDR3 is TGTGCCAGCAGGGACGTCACAGGGGCCAATCAGCCCCAGCATTTT.

CDR3 protein: CASSEWIGELFF. As DNA, the CDR3 is TGTGCCAGCAGTGAATGGATCGGGGAGCTGTTTTTT. The chain joins TRBV2 to TRBJ2-2, with D uncertain. Deletions cut 2 bases from V and 7 bases from J, with 5 bases between. Germline V gene sequence: CDR1 SNHLY, CDR2 FYNNEI. The CDR3 covers 12 residues.

This chain links TRBV5-1 with TRBJ2-1; TRBD2 matches at 16 bases. The J segment lost 7 bases and the V segment lost 4 bases, leaving 8 bases of the junction unmatched. Germline CDR1 SGHRS, CDR2 YFSETQ. The CDR3 has 17 residues. CDR3 coding DNA: TGCGCCAGCAGCCAGGGACTAGCGGGAGGGAGAGGGAATGAGCAGTTCTTC. It codes for CASSQGLAGGRGNEQFF.

The V call is TRBV9, the J call TRBJ2-7; 9 bases are shared with TRBD1. CDR1 is SGDLS and CDR2 is YYNGEE in the germline V gene. The CDR3 spans 14 residues. The V segment lost 2 bases and the J segment 3 bases; nucleotides outside the gene matches: 3. CDR3 protein: CASSVGTGRYEQYF. Here the CDR3 DNA reads TGTGCCAGCAGCGTGGGGACAGGGCGCTACGAGCAGTACTTC.

J is TRBJ2-7 and V is TRBV5-4; 7 nucleotides line up with TRBD2. J gave up 4 bases and V 4 bases, and 14 bases lay outside the gene matches. Germline values: CDR1 SGHNT, CDR2 YYREEE (reference sequence). This CDR3 spans 16 amino acids. For the CDR3, the DNA is TGTGCCAGCAGCATGGGGGGACTACGAAAGACTTACGAGCAGTACTTC. Encoded protein: CASSMGGLRKTYEQYF.

The rearrangement links TRBV7-9 to TRBJ1-2; 12 bases agree with TRBD1. This CDR3 is built from 16 residues. Losses at the gene ends were 5 bases for V and 8 bases for J; bases not matched to a gene: 12. The germline V gene encodes CDR1 SEHNR and CDR2 FQNEAQ (reference sequence). DNA for the CDR3: TGTGCCAGCAGCGACGTGAGGGGACAGGGGGCGAGGGGCTACACCTTC. Translating gives CASSDVRGQGARGYTF.

The chain joins TRBV9 to TRBJ1-4; TRBD1 matches at 7 bases. This CDR3 region has 13 residues. Germline V gene sequence: CDR1 SGDLS, CDR2 YYNGEE. The junction had 5 bases not matched to a gene; V was cut back by 2 bases and J by 10 bases. CDR3 residues: CASSVGTVGKLFF. CDR3 coding DNA: TGTGCCAGCAGCGTCGGGACAGTTGGAAAACTGTTTTTT.

V gene TRBV30 combines with J gene TRBJ1-1; perhaps TRBD1 as D (5 bases). Per the germline V gene, CDR1 is GTSNPN and CDR2 is SVGIG (reference sequence). V was cut by 0 bases and J by 6 bases, with 11 bases left in between. The CDR3 loop spans 13 amino acids. The CDR3 nucleotides read TGTGCCTGGAGTGTGGGGGGACGGGCTGAAGCTTTCTTT. Translated: CAWSVGGRAEAFF.

The V gene is TRBV5-1, the J gene TRBJ2-7, with D perhaps matching TRBD1 (6 bases). CDR1 is SGHRS and CDR2 is YFSETQ in the germline V gene. With 6 bases removed from V and 2 bases from J, the gap between germline ends came to 9 bases. There are 12 residues in the CDR3. CDR3 protein: CASTDSTYEQYF. The DNA of the CDR3 is TGCGCCAGCACGGACAGTACCTACGAGCAGTACTTC.

DNA for the CDR3: TGTGCCAGCAGTTTAAATCAAGGGAATGAGCAGTTCTTC. Amino acids: CASSLNQGNEQFF. The gene calls are TRBV27 and TRBJ2-1; D is undetermined. Germline V gives CDR1 MNHEY, CDR2 SMNVEV (reference sequence). The CDR3 runs to 13 residues. V was shortened by 2 bases and J by 7 bases, with 9 bases between the two germline ends.

This sequence joins TRBV10-3 and TRBJ1-5; 8 bases align to TRBD1. The CDR3 sequence is 13 residues long. Germline V gives CDR1 ENHRY, CDR2 SYGVKD. The V segment lost 6 bases and the J segment 5 bases; nucleotides outside the gene matches: 3. CDR3 nucleotide sequence: TGTGCCATCAGCCAACAGGGGGATCAGCCCCAGCATTTT. Amino acid sequence: CAISQQGDQPQHF.

V usage is TRBV10-3 and J usage is TRBJ2-2; D may match TRBD1 or TRBD2 (5 bases each). The CDR3 runs to 13 residues. Germline CDR1 and CDR2: ENHRY and SYGVKD. V lost 10 bases, J lost 6 bases, and 15 bases lay in between. DNA for the CDR3: TGTGCCACCTCGCTCGGGGCGCCCGGGGAGCTGTTTTTT. Amino acid sequence: CATSLGAPGELFF.

The rearrangement links TRBV25-1 to TRBJ1-1; no firm D call. The V and J ends lost 5 bases and 1 base respectively, with 5 bases between them. The CDR3 has 12 amino acids. The germline V gene encodes CDR1 MGHDK and CDR2 SYGVNS. The CDR3 protein is CASSPRNTEAFF. In DNA form, the CDR3 reads TGTGCCAGCAGTCCTCGGAACACTGAAGCTTTCTTT.

CDR3: CASSPFRGGIADTQYF. The CDR3 DNA follows: TGCGCCAGCAGCCCCTTCCGCGGGGGCATAGCAGATACGCAGTATTTT. The chain combines TRBV5-1 with TRBJ2-3, with D perhaps TRBD2 (7 bases). The CDR3 is made up of 16 amino acids. V lost 4 bases and J 4 bases, leaving 19 bases between the germline ends. The germline CDR1 and CDR2 sequences are SGHRS and YFSETQ.

The chain couples TRBV30 to TRBJ2-2, with TRBD2 matching 11 bases. CDR1 and CDR2 from the germline V gene are GTSNPN and SVGIG (reference sequence). The junction had 16 bases not matched to a gene; V was cut back by 4 bases and J by 6 bases. The CDR3 sequence is 18 residues long. The CDR3 DNA is TGTGCCTGGACCCCTAGCGGGAGGTTGCCGAGGTACCCCGGGGAGCTGTTTTTT. Amino acids: CAWTPSGRLPRYPGELFF.

This clone came up once. The chain couples TRBV6-5 to TRBJ1-1; D gene uncertain. Germline CDR1 MNHEY, CDR2 SVGAGI. This CDR3 has 11 amino acids. V was shortened by 8 bases and J by 7 bases, with 11 bases between the two germline ends. The CDR3 DNA sequence: TGTGCCAGCCGTATCGGGGTTGAAGCTTTCTTT. Its translation: CASRIGVEAFF.

V and J are TRBV28 and TRBJ1-4; D unclear. The CDR3 loop spans 12 amino acids. Germline V CDR1 and CDR2: MDHEN, SYDVKM. Between the trimmed V and J ends, which lost 5 bases and 8 bases, there was a span of 9 bases. As DNA, the CDR3 is TGTGCCAGCAGTGATGTCTGGGAAAAACTGTTTTTT. This gives the protein CASSDVWEKLFF. The full variable domain, with the rest looked up from reference TRBV28 and TRBJ1-4, is DVKVTQSSRYLVKRTGEKVFLECVQDMDHENMFWYRQDPGLGLRLIYFSYDVKMKEKGDIPEGYSVSREKKERFSLILESASTNQTSMYLCASSDVWEKLFFGSGTQLSVL.

The chain is built from TRBV10-3 and TRBJ2-7, with D uncertain. CDR3 length: 15 residues. Trimming took 2 bases from V and 5 from J, leaving 16 bases between them. CDR1 and CDR2 from the germline V gene are ENHRY and SYGVKD. CDR3 sequence: CAISETKVPSHEQYF. The DNA of the CDR3 is TGTGCCATCAGTGAGACCAAGGTACCCTCTCACGAGCAGTACTTC.

The gene calls are TRBV19 and TRBJ1-2; the D is unclear. The V end was cut by 1 base, the J end by 6 bases, with 9 bases between. CDR3 length equals 13 residues. Germline V gives CDR1 LNHDA, CDR2 SQIVND (reference sequence). CDR3 coding DNA: TGTGCCAGTAGTATAGCCCGTGGGGATGGCTACACCTTC. Amino acid sequence: CASSIARGDGYTF. The full variable domain, its missing parts supplied by reference TRBV19 and TRBJ1-2, is DGGITQSPKYLFRKEGQNVTLSCEQNLNHDAMYWYRQDPGQGLRLIYYSQIVNDFQKGDIAEGYSVSREKKESFPLTVTSAQKNPTAFYLCASSIARGDGYTFGSGTRLTVV.

The CDR3 DNA reads as TGCGCCAGCAGCATACCGGGACAGGGATATGAGCAGTTCTTC. It specifies CASSIPGQGYEQFF. The rearrangement joins TRBV5-1 to TRBJ2-1; TRBD1 aligns across 9 bases. V was clipped by 4 bases and J by 8 bases; unmatched bases: 7. This CDR3 is built from 14 residues. Germline CDR1 SGHRS, CDR2 YFSETQ. Full variable domain (rest looked up from reference TRBV5-1 and TRBJ2-1): KAGVTQTPRYLIKTRGQQVTLSCSPISGHRSVSWYQQTPGQGLQFLFEYFSETQRNKGNFPGRFSGRQFSNSRSEMNVSTLELGDSALYLCASSIPGQGYEQFFGPGTRLTVL.

This clone was picked up one time. The CDR3 DNA follows: TGTGCCAGCCCAAAGGCAGCTGTTTCCCCGGGAGTGAGCAATGAGCAGTTCTTC. This gives the protein CASPKAAVSPGVSNEQFF. J is TRBJ2-1 and V is TRBV18; maybe TRBD2 (6 bases). The CDR3 runs to 18 residues. CDR1 is KGHSH, CDR2 LQKENI, per germline. V lost 8 bases, J lost 6 bases, and 29 bases lay in between.

With regard to this clone: The junction departs from germline at one end; a sequencing error may be responsible. The genes are TRBV27 and TRBJ2-1; the D gene is possibly TRBD2 (5 bases). Germline assignment: CDR1 MNHEY and CDR2 SMNVEV (reference sequence). The CDR3 has 15 amino acids. The CDR3 loop is CASSLRPSSYNEQLF. CDR3 coding DNA: TGTGCCAGCAGTTTGCGCCCTAGCTCCTACAATGAGCAGCTCTTC.